This T cell receptor (beta chain) was sequenced during a study of glioma-infiltrating T cells. General observations from the study: Non-neoplastic patients had below-expected tissue-blood divergence, while all gliomas exceeded expectation. Very few CDR3 sequences were shared between tissue and blood.

Germline V gene lookup returns CDR1 LNHNV and CDR2 YYDKDF (reference sequence). The CDR3 sequence is 14 residues long. A note on this clonotype: Its specificity is not known. Germline and junction disagree at one end, which may indicate a read error.

Amplification of TCR alpha and beta CDR3 regions from RNA used iRepertoire nested multiplex PCR. Input was roughly 100-450 ng of tissue mRNA or PBMC total RNA. TCRdb passed the multiplex PCR reads through MiXCR, listing each CDR3 protein once. The profile shows tens of thousands of distinct CDR3 sequences, roughly 37% of them singletons. This TCR came from a human donor with low-grade glioma or glioblastoma, undergoing nonglioma brain surgery, or in good health (not recorded which). The chain has TRBV15 and TRBJ2-1; a weak D match, TRBD1 (5 bases). Specimen: glioma tissue, nonneoplastic brain tissue, or PBMCs (not recorded which). The DNA for the CDR3 is TGTGCCACCAGCAAACCGACGGCTGGACATGAGCAGTTATTC. Its protein is CATSKPTAGHEQLF.